This is a list of T cell receptor beta chains from one sample in a study of T cells in Graves' hyperthyroidism and ophthalmopathy. MiXCR was run by TCRdb on the multiplex PCR reads, yielding one entry per CDR3 protein. The table has over 700,000 distinct CDR3 sequences, about 19% seen once. Sequenced sample: blood. The receptors derive from a woman between 45 and 65 years old with Graves' hyperthyroidism that later progressed to Graves' ophthalmopathy. Each CDR3 is given without its conserved first and last residue. The order of the fields is CDR3 protein, V gene, J gene, clone size. Some rows have no size entry. The others give once, few or many, or a class for an expanded clone.

AISESNTYGYT	TRBV10-3	TRBJ1-2	-
ASSQGYDSPLH	TRBV3-1	TRBJ1-6	-
SATRQDQETQY	TRBV20-1	TRBJ2-5	-
ASKDRSSGNTIY	TRBV25-1	TRBJ1-3	-
ASGGFDEQF	TRBV6-1	TRBJ2-1	few
ASSYFIQLREQY	TRBV6-2/TRBV6-3	TRBJ2-7	few
ASSYGGGDMSSYNSPLH	TRBV6-2/TRBV6-3	TRBJ1-6	-
ASSSGLSMNTEAF	TRBV5-1	TRBJ1-1	many
AISESSSPSYEQY	TRBV10-3	TRBJ2-7	many
ASSQPILTGGNSPLH	TRBV3-1	TRBJ1-6	-
ASSYLGQGETQY	TRBV6-6	TRBJ2-5	many
ASRRIRGRSSGEAF	TRBV7-9	TRBJ1-1	-
ASSPARVDTQY	TRBV13	TRBJ2-3	-
ASSHRTREAF	TRBV3-1	TRBJ1-1	many
SVEAGGRGDTQY	TRBV29-1	TRBJ2-3	few
ASSFGTVEGYT	TRBV12-3/TRBV12-4	TRBJ1-2	many
ASRYPRGDQDTDTQY	TRBV2	TRBJ2-3	many
ASSSDRGVVQPQH	TRBV6-5	TRBJ1-5	few
ASRGGIYSNQPQH	TRBV19	TRBJ1-5	-
AIRDRANSPLH	TRBV10-3	TRBJ1-6	few
ASRALLGSNTEAF	TRBV2	TRBJ1-1	-
ASSLEGGNEKLF	TRBV12-3/TRBV12-4	TRBJ1-4	many
ASSQGIGRQY	TRBV6-1	TRBJ2-7	-
ASSLSRTAKPTEAF	TRBV7-8	TRBJ1-1	many
SVYGEAGELF	TRBV29-1	TRBJ2-2	few
SAPKRGQLTGELF	TRBV20-1	TRBJ2-2	few
ASGLDGGINSPLH	TRBV5-6	TRBJ1-6	once
ASSLAGGYTNYGYT	TRBV7-9	TRBJ1-2	many
ASRLEHLNNEQF	TRBV5-4	TRBJ2-1	-
ASSRQPNTEAF	TRBV18	TRBJ1-1	many
ASSLRTGEAQPQH	TRBV27	TRBJ1-5	many
ASSPRQGGGEKLF	TRBV19	TRBJ1-4	few
SVQQGAWETQY	TRBV29-1	TRBJ2-5	-
ASKTSGASTDPQY	TRBV12-3/TRBV12-4	TRBJ2-3	-
ATSDRDRAYEQY	TRBV24-1	TRBJ2-7	few
ATRDRGSYNEQF	TRBV24-1	TRBJ2-1	-
AISGESGGDNNEQF	TRBV10-3	TRBJ2-1	few
ASSLGRGLVETQY	TRBV27	TRBJ2-5	many
ASSVRDRGYNEQF	TRBV9	TRBJ2-1	many
ASSLLSGSYEQY	TRBV5-1	TRBJ2-7	few
ASSPGLAVSEQF	TRBV12-3/TRBV12-4	TRBJ2-1	-
ASSLSQEYNSPLH	TRBV5-1	TRBJ1-6	-
ASSPQSFTPYGYT	TRBV27	TRBJ1-2	-
ASSLARDLASYGYT	TRBV7-2	TRBJ1-2	many
ASSQHRGGETEAF	TRBV9	TRBJ1-1	-
ASSLDVLPQH	TRBV7-3	TRBJ1-5	few
SASPGSTPSGNTIY	TRBV20-1	TRBJ1-3	-
ASSYTPHYGYT	TRBV27	TRBJ1-2	-
SVETGTGELF	TRBV29-1	TRBJ2-2	few
ASSLSSPRRTRIWDTGELF	TRBV27	TRBJ2-2	-
SARNPQESPLH	TRBV20-1	TRBJ1-6	many
ASSPPLAGGLINSYNEQF	TRBV7-8	TRBJ2-1	many
ASSTEIGRGPGETQY	TRBV11-2	TRBJ2-5	few
ASSVGGTVNSPLH	TRBV9	TRBJ1-6	-
ASRTGGFDTGELF	TRBV5-1	TRBJ2-2	many
ASSYLGQGNTEAF	TRBV6-5	TRBJ1-1	few
SARVQGSYTEAF	TRBV20-1	TRBJ1-1	many
ASSGGSGKGSYEQY	TRBV9	TRBJ2-7	many